This entry is about one TCR beta chain. The count of this clone is one. Its antigen remains unidentified. No base qualities exist here, and no much larger clone lies one base off it. The sample's time point, from its label and the paper: cells obtained before transplantation from donor or recipient. CD3+CD4+ and CD3+CD8+ populations were FACS-sorted from unstimulated pre-transplant donor and recipient cells taken from spleen or lymph nodes. The data belong to a study of graft-versus-host responses after intestinal transplantation (dated by TCRdb to about 2021). General notes on the study: Multivisceral, liver-intestinal, or isolated intestinal transplants were received by the recipients. Samples from a few later patients were sequenced in-house on an Illumina MiSeq with MiXCR processing rather than by the commercial service. Donor T cell macrochimerism was defined as a peak of at least 4% donor T cells among recipient peripheral blood mononuclear cells. The cohort enrolled some 23 intestinal transplant recipients including one retransplant, and a few patients lacking pretransplant specimens were excluded. Anti-thymocyte globulin induction was given to all recipients, followed by maintenance tacrolimus and steroids for 2 to 3 years. After intestinal transplantation, graft-versus-host and host-versus-graft alloreactive T cell clones were followed in the graft, circulation and bone marrow using bulk TCR-beta CDR3 sequencing. Alloreactive clones were identified by sequencing pre-transplant mixed lymphocyte reaction products and comparing these products with unstimulated pre-transplant donor and recipient T cells. The full study reports these points: GvH clones were found in recipient bone marrow, and some of the GvH clones appeared earlier in ileal mucosa or blood, which is consistent with an intestinal mucosal origin. Patients with donor T cell macrochimerism had high GvH to HvG T cell clonal ratios in their allografts. The relatively low number and heterogeneity of intestinal transplant patients limited the conclusions. Early after transplant, declines in HvG clones were associated with peak levels of circulating GvH clones.

The library relied on the immunoSEQ multiplex PCR assay. For most patients, genomic DNA was isolated with the Qiagen DNeasy Blood and Tissue Kit and shipped frozen to Adaptive Biotechnologies for TCR sequencing. High-throughput TCR-beta CDR3 sequencing of genomic DNA from most patients was performed by Adaptive Biotechnologies. The published analysis was carried out like this. TCR sequencing data were retrieved from Adaptive's ImmunoSEQ software for 15 to 20 patients, whereas three other patients were processed with MiXCR and VDJtools. To correct CD4 versus CD8 sorting errors, any sequence found in both subsets at a frequency ratio below 5:1 was removed. CDR3 nucleotide sequences shared between donor and recipient were removed because their origin could not be assigned. Alloreactive clones required at least 2-fold expansion over unstimulated cells and minimum CFSE-low frequency of 0.002% (template counts) or 0.001% (read counts). Clones detected in sequenced pre-transplant spleen, lymph node, or MLR CFSE-low populations of the donor or recipient were defined as mappable. The cumulative frequency of alloreactive clones was calculated as a percentage of all sequences, weighted by copy number. Here the immuneACCESS table is served through TCRdb, limited to in-frame sequences with V and J called. Missing clones are a known gap in these copies; in checked studies unresolved V genes cover under half, and the rest lacks a known reason. That table is the source of V, J and clone size, and D and trimming were worked out from the DNA. For this sample the table gives over 55,000 clones, of which around 91% were detected only once. 1.3% of the sample is in the top ten clones.

Specimen: unstimulated CD8+ T cells sorted from spleen or lymph node cells, collected before intestinal transplant. The source is a human donor who received an intestinal transplant.

The sequenced DNA: TGTGCCAGCAGCTTGCGCGGCGAAGAGACCCAGTACTTC. This yields the protein CASSLRGEETQYF. In this chain, TRBV13 is recombined with TRBJ2-5; the D gene is unclear. As encoded in the germline V gene (reference sequence), CDR1 is PRHDT while CDR2 is FYEKMQ. V was cut back by 3 bases and J by 3 bases, leaving a gap of 8 bases between them. From its cysteine to its phenylalanine, the CDR3 spans 13 amino acids. The CDR3 DNA has 39 bases and is translated from base 1.